This is a list of T cell receptor beta chains from one sample in a study of cytomegalovirus exposure and HLA in healthy donors. TCRdb's copy holds only in-frame clones and misses some; the assay was immunoSEQ multiplex PCR. Here the sample spans 100,000 to 150,000 clones, roughly 77% being singletons. Sequenced input: PBMCs. Source of these receptors: a woman younger than 45 in good health and CMV-seronegative. Each CDR3 is given with its conserved first and last residue. The D gene is left open where the match is weak. Rows may omit the clone size; those that give it use once, few, many or a size class.

V gene	clone size	J gene	D gene	CDR3 DNA	CDR3 protein
TRBV11-2	.	TRBJ1-6	.	TGTGCCAGCAGCCGCGGGGGCTATAATTCACCCCTCCACTTT	CASSRGGYNSPLHF
TRBV11-2	.	TRBJ1-2	.	TGTGCCAGCAGCTTACCAGTCCGGGGTGGGCTCTATGGCTACACCTTC	CASSLPVRGGLYGYTF
TRBV5-1	.	TRBJ2-4	TRBD1	TGCGCCAGCAGCCCCGGGACAGGGAATGGGGCGGACATTCAGTACTTC	CASSPGTGNGADIQYF
TRBV7-9	.	TRBJ2-1	.	TGTGCCAGCAGCTTATACAGGGTTGAGCAGTTCTTC	CASSLYRVEQFF
TRBV5-1	.	TRBJ1-1	.	TGCGCCAGCAGCTTGGCCCCAGGAATGAACACTGAAGCTTTCTTT	CASSLAPGMNTEAFF
TRBV6-4	.	TRBJ2-5	.	TGTGCCAGCAGTGACTCGGGGTTCGGGAGACTGAGCGAGACCCAGTACTTC	CASSDSGFGRLSETQYF
TRBV5-8	.	TRBJ2-6	TRBD1	TGTGCCAGCAGAAAGACAGGGTCAGGGGCCAACGTCCTGACTTTC	CASRKTGSGANVLTF
TRBV5-1	.	TRBJ2-5	.	TGCGCCAGCAGCGGAGAGAGCGGGCCAGAGACCCAGTACTTC	CASSGESGPETQYF
TRBV2	.	TRBJ1-3	TRBD1	TGTGCCAGCAGTCGACAGGGAACCCTCTCTGGAAACACCATATATTTT	CASSRQGTLSGNTIYF
TRBV7-9	.	TRBJ1-1	.	TGTGCCAGCAGCTTAGAGGTTGTGGGGGCCAACACTGAAGCTTTCTTT	CASSLEVVGANTEAFF
TRBV4-2	.	TRBJ2-3	.	TGTGCCAGCAGCTATAAGGCAGGGGAGCGGGGTCCCACAGATACGCAGTATTTT	CASSYKAGERGPTDTQYF
TRBV5-5	.	TRBJ1-1	TRBD1	TGTGCCAGCAGCTTGCAGGGGGCGAAGGCTGAAGCTTTCTTT	CASSLQGAKAEAFF
TRBV7-2	.	TRBJ2-1	.	TGTGCCAGCAGCCGTAATCTAGTCTACAATGAGCAGTTCTTC	CASSRNLVYNEQFF
TRBV30	.	TRBJ2-1	TRBD1	TGTGCCTGGAGTGTCCGGACAGGGTACAATGAGCAGTTCTTC	CAWSVRTGYNEQFF
TRBV11-2	.	TRBJ1-5	TRBD1	TGTGCCAGCAGCCTGGACAGGGACAGCAATCAGCCCCAGCATTTT	CASSLDRDSNQPQHF
TRBV5-1	.	TRBJ1-2	TRBD1	TGCGCCAGCAGCTCGTCAGGGGGTAATGGCTACACCTTC	CASSSSGGNGYTF
TRBV5-4	.	TRBJ2-7	.	TGTGCCAGCAGCTTTGCAGCGTACGAGCAGTACTTC	CASSFAAYEQYF
TRBV23-1	few	TRBJ2-3	TRBD2	TGCGCCAGCAGCCTACTAGCGGGAGGCCCCCATGATACGCAGTATTTT	CASSLLAGGPHDTQYF
TRBV11-3	.	TRBJ2-1	.	TGTGCCAGCAGCCCCCGGGGTTCCTACAATGAGCAGTTCTTC	CASSPRGSYNEQFF
TRBV11-3	.	TRBJ1-2	.	TGTGCCAGCAGCTTCGGGGAGGGGATCTATGGCTACACCTTC	CASSFGEGIYGYTF
TRBV5-6	few	TRBJ2-7	.	TGTGCCAGCAGTGCCCCGGGGGGCAATACCTACGAGCAGTACTTC	CASSAPGGNTYEQYF
TRBV23-1	.	TRBJ1-5	.	TGCGCCAGCAGTCAATCACCAGGGGTCCAGTATAGCAATCAGCCCCAGCATTTT	CASSQSPGVQYSNQPQHF
TRBV27	.	TRBJ2-1	TRBD2	TGTGCCAGCAGTCTGTGGGGGACTAGCGGGAACAATGAGCAGTTCTTC	CASSLWGTSGNNEQFF
TRBV5-1	.	TRBJ2-3	TRBD1	TGCGCCAGCAGGGGGGGGACAGGGAACACAGATACGCAGTATTTT	CASRGGTGNTDTQYF
TRBV29-1	once	TRBJ2-7	.	TGCAGCGTGTCCCAAGGGCAGGGGGACTTCTACGAGCAGTACTTC	CSVSQGQGDFYEQYF
TRBV19	.	TRBJ2-3	.	TGTGCCAGTAGTATCCCTAGCCTCTATACGCAGTATTTT	CASSIPSLYTQYF
TRBV20-1	.	TRBJ1-1	.	TGCAGTATACATGTGAACACTGAAGCTTTCTTT	CSIHVNTEAFF